These T cell receptor beta chains were read from a single sample in a study of blood T cell repertoires in COVID-19. Produced via immunoSEQ multiplex PCR; TCRdb's table is partial and in-frame only. The sample has about 320,000 clones, 90% seen once. Specimen: PBMCs or T cells enriched from blood (not recorded which). Receptors were obtained from a woman aged 25 to 39 who had been exposed to COVID-19. CDR3s include the opening cysteine and the closing phenylalanine or tryptophan. The D gene is left open where the match is weak. Size is omitted from some rows. Given values are once, few, many or a class for expanded clones.

j_call: TRBJ2-5
d_call: NA
clone_size: NA
v_call: TRBV20-1
cdr3_nt: TGCAGCCGGGGGGCCCAAGAGACCCAGTACTTC
cdr3_aa: CSRGAQETQYF

j_call: TRBJ2-2
d_call: TRBD1
clone_size: once
v_call: TRBV7-9
cdr3_nt: TGTGCCAGCAGCTTCGCCGGGACAGGGCGGCCCGGGGAGCTGTTTTTT
cdr3_aa: CASSFAGTGRPGELFF

j_call: TRBJ2-6
d_call: NA
clone_size: NA
v_call: TRBV2
cdr3_nt: TGTGCCAGGGCCGGGACAAACTCTGGGGCCAACGTCCTGACTTTC
cdr3_aa: CARAGTNSGANVLTF

j_call: TRBJ1-1
d_call: TRBD1
clone_size: NA
v_call: TRBV5-1
cdr3_nt: TGCGCCAGCAGCCCCGGGACAGTAGACACTGAAGCTTTCTTT
cdr3_aa: CASSPGTVDTEAFF

j_call: TRBJ1-2
d_call: NA
clone_size: NA
v_call: TRBV4-3
cdr3_nt: TGCGCCAGCAGCCAAGATCTGGGCAATGGCTACACCTTC
cdr3_aa: CASSQDLGNGYTF

j_call: TRBJ1-4
d_call: NA
clone_size: once
v_call: TRBV29-1
cdr3_nt: TGCAGCGTTGGGAGGGATAGGGGTGAAAAACTGTTTTTT
cdr3_aa: CSVGRDRGEKLFF

j_call: TRBJ1-2
d_call: NA
clone_size: once
v_call: TRBV5-1
cdr3_nt: TGCGCCAGCAGCTTGGCCAGCGAGGACTTTTCCTATGGCTACACCTTC
cdr3_aa: CASSLASEDFSYGYTF

j_call: TRBJ1-1
d_call: NA
clone_size: NA
v_call: TRBV18
cdr3_nt: TGTGCCAGCTCCCGACAAGGGGGGGACACTGAAGCTTTCTTT
cdr3_aa: CASSRQGGDTEAFF

j_call: TRBJ1-2
d_call: TRBD1
clone_size: NA
v_call: TRBV5-4
cdr3_nt: TGTGCCAGCAGCTGGGGCGGGGACAGGGTGTGGGGCTACACCTTC
cdr3_aa: CASSWGGDRVWGYTF

j_call: TRBJ2-2
d_call: TRBD2
clone_size: NA
v_call: TRBV19
cdr3_nt: TGTGCCAGTAGTAGCGGGGGGAATCTGATCACCGGGGAGCTGTTTTTT
cdr3_aa: CASSSGGNLITGELFF

j_call: TRBJ2-2
d_call: TRBD1
clone_size: few
v_call: TRBV4-2
cdr3_nt: TGTGCCAGCAGCCGCGGACAGGGGTCCACCGGGGAGCTGTTTTTT
cdr3_aa: CASSRGQGSTGELFF

j_call: TRBJ2-3
d_call: NA
clone_size: NA
v_call: TRBV19
cdr3_nt: TGTGCCAGTAGTATTAGCGGTGCGGATACGCAGTATTTT
cdr3_aa: CASSISGADTQYF

j_call: TRBJ1-2
d_call: TRBD1
clone_size: NA
v_call: TRBV14
cdr3_nt: TGTGCCAGCAGCCAAGCGAGGGACAGGGATGGCTACACCTTC
cdr3_aa: CASSQARDRDGYTF

j_call: TRBJ2-6
d_call: NA
clone_size: NA
v_call: TRBV3-1/TRBV3-2
cdr3_nt: TGTGCCAGCAGATCGTCTGGGGCCAACGTCCTGACTTTC
cdr3_aa: CASRSSGANVLTF

j_call: TRBJ2-1
d_call: NA
clone_size: once
v_call: TRBV4-2
cdr3_nt: TGTGCCAGCAGCCAAGGACCGTCGGGGAATGAGCAGTTCTTC
cdr3_aa: CASSQGPSGNEQFF

j_call: TRBJ1-3
d_call: TRBD1
clone_size: NA
v_call: TRBV4-1
cdr3_nt: TGCGCCAGCAGCCAAGGACAGGGGAGAGGAAACACCATATATTTT
cdr3_aa: CASSQGQGRGNTIYF

j_call: TRBJ1-2
d_call: NA
clone_size: NA
v_call: TRBV28
cdr3_nt: TGTGCCAGCACCCGCGGGGGGATTGTCTATGGCTACACCTTC
cdr3_aa: CASTRGGIVYGYTF

j_call: TRBJ1-2
d_call: NA
clone_size: NA
v_call: TRBV4-1
cdr3_nt: TGCGCCAGCAGCCAAGTTCGTCACAGAGGGTATGGCTACACCTTC
cdr3_aa: CASSQVRHRGYGYTF